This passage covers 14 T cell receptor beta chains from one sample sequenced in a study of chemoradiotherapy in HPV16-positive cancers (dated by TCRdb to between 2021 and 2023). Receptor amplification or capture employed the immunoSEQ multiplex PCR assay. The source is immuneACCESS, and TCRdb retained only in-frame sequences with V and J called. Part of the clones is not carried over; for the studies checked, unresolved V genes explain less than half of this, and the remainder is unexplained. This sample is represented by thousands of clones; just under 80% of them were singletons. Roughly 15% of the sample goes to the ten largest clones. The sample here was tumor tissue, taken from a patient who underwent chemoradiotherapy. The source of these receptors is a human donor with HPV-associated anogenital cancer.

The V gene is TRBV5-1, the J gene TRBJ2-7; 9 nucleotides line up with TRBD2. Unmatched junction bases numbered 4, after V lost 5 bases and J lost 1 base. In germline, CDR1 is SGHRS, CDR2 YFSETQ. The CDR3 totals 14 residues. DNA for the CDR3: TGCGCCAGCAGACGACTAGCGGATTCCTACGAGCAGTACTTC. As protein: CASRRLADSYEQYF.

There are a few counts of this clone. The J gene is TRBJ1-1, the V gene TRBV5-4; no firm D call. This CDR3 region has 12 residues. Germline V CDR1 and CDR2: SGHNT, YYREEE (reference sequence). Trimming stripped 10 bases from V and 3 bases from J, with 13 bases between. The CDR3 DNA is TGTGCCTTCACCCGGGGAGACACTGAAGCTTTCTTT. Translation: CAFTRGDTEAFF.

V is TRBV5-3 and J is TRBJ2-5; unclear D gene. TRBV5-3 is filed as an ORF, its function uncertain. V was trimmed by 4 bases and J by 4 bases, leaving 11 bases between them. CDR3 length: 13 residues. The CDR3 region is CARSLRLAETQYF. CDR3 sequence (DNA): TGTGCCAGAAGCCTCCGGCTGGCAGAGACCCAGTACTTC.

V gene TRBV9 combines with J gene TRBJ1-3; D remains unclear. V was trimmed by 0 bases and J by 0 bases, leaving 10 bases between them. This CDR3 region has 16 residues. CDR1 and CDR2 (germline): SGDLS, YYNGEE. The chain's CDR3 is CASSVDSHLSGNTIYF. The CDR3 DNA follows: TGTGCCAGCAGCGTAGACTCCCATCTCTCTGGAAACACCATATATTTT.

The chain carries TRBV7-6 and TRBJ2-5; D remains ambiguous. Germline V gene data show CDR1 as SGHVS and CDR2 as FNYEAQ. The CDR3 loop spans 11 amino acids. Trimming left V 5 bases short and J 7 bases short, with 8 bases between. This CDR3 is CASSQSGTQYF. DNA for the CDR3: TGTGCCAGCAGCCAATCTGGGACCCAGTACTTC.

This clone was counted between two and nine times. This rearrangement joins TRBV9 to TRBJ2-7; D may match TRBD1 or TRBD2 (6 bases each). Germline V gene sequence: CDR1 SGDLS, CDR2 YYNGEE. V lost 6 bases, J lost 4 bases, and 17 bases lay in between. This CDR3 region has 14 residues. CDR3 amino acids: CASNPGAIGYEQYF. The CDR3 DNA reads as TGTGCCAGCAACCCGGGGGCCATCGGGTACGAGCAGTACTTC.

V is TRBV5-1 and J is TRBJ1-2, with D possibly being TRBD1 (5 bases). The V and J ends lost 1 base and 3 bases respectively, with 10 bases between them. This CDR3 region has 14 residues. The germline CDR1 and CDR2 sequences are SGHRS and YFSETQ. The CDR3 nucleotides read TGCGCCAGCAGCTTGCAGGGCGGGCACTATGGCTACACCTTC. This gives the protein CASSLQGGHYGYTF.

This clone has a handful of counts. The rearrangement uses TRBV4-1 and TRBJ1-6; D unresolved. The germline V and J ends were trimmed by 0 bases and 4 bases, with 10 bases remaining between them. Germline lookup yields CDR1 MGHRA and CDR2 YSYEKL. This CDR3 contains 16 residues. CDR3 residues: CASSQDQRSYNSPLHF. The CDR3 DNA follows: TGCGCCAGCAGCCAAGATCAAAGGAGTTATAATTCACCCCTCCACTTT.

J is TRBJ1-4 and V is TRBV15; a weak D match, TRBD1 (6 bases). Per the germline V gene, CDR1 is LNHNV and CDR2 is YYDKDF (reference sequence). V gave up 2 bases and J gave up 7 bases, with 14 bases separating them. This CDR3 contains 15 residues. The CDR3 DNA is TGTGCCACCAGCAGAAACGAAGGGGGGGGTGAAAAACTGTTTTTT. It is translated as CATSRNEGGGEKLFF.

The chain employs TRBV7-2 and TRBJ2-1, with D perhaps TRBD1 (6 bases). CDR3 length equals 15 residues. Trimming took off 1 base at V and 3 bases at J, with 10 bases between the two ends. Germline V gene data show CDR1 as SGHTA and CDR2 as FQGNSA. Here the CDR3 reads CASSLVGDNYNEQFF. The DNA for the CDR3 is TGTGCCAGCAGCTTAGTTGGGGACAACTACAATGAGCAGTTCTTC.

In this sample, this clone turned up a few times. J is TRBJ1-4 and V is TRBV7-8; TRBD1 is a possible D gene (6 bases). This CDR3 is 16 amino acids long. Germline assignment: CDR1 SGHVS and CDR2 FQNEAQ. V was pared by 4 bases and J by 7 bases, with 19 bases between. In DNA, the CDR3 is TGTGCCAGCAGCTCGAGGTCAGGGGTAAAGGGTGAAAAACTGTTTTTT. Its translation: CASSSRSGVKGEKLFF.

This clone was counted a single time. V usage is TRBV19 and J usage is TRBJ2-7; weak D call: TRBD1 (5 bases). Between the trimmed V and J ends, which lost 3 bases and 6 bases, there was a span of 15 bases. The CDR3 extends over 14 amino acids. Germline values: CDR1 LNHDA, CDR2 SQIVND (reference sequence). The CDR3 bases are TGTGCCAGTAGTATGGGGCAGCCTAGAGGCGAGCAGTACTTC. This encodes CASSMGQPRGEQYF.

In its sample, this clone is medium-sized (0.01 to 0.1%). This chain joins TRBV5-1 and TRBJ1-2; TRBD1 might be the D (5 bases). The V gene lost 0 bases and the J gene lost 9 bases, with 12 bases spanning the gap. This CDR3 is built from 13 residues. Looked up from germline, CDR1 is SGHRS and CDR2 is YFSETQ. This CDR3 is CASSLAGQRSYTF. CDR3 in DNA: TGCGCCAGCAGCTTGGCAGGACAAAGGAGCTACACCTTC.

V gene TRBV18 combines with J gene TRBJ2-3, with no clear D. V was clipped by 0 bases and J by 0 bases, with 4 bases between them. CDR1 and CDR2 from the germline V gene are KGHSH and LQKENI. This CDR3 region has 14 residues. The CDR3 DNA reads TGTGCCAGCTCACCACCCGGCAGCACAGATACGCAGTATTTT. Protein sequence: CASSPPGSTDTQYF.